This entry describes one TCR beta chain. Germline V gives CDR1 SEHNR, CDR2 FQNEAQ (reference sequence). The CDR3 covers 14 residues. V lost 1 base and J lost 2, with 7 bases in between. The table came from immunoSEQ multiplex PCR; TCRdb's copy has only in-frame clones and leaves some out. The data hold approximately 210,000 clones, with approximately 86% observed a single time. This entry comes from a study of blood T cell repertoires in COVID-19. The sequence derives from a man between 60 and 70 years old with COVID-19, enrolled during active disease. Material: peripheral blood. This chain joins TRBV7-9 and TRBJ2-3; D call uncertain. CDR3 in DNA: TGTGCCAGCAGCTTAGTTACGGTCACAGATACGCAGTATTTT. This sequence encodes CASSLVTVTDTQYF. Looking up the rest from reference TRBV7-9 and TRBJ2-3 gives the full variable domain: DTGVSQNPRHKITKRGQNVTFRCDPISEHNRLYWYRQTLGQGPEFLTYFQNEAQLEKSRLLSDRFSAERPKGSFSTLEIQRTEQGDSAMYLCASSLVTVTDTQYFGPGTRLTVL.